This T cell receptor (beta chain) was documented in a study of T cells in Graves' hyperthyroidism and ophthalmopathy. Study-level results: Expanded thyroid clonotypes (above 0.001) were mostly also found in blood.

Regions amplified from RNA transcripts were the TCR beta CDR3 regions. Primed by the HTBI set, a first-round RT-PCR was run on the TCR CDR3. TCRdb re-analysed the multiplex PCR reads in MiXCR, keeping a single row per CDR3 protein. Of roughly 700,000 distinct CDR3 sequences detected, roughly 32% appear once; the ten largest clones hold 31%. Germline V gene data show CDR1 as ENHRY and CDR2 as SYGVKD. This CDR3 spans 15 amino acids. Exclusion of patients followed from uncontrolled infection, other autoimmune disease, pregnancy or lactation. Diagnoses used clinical symptoms, serum thyroxine and TRAb, thyroid ultrasound and orbital computed tomography. This sample holds PBMCs from 10 ml fresh peripheral blood. Points on this clonotype: The antigen remains unidentified.

The genes are TRBV10-3 and TRBJ2-7, with D perhaps matching TRBD2 (6 bases). The last part of the DNA fits TRBJ2-4 better; the J call may be wrong. The sequence derives from a woman between 40 and 55 years old with Graves' hyperthyroidism. Material for sequencing was blood. The CDR3 reads CAISESSGGENIQYF. CDR3 DNA: TGTGCCATCAGTGAGTCGAGTGGAGGGGAAAACATTCAGTACTTC.